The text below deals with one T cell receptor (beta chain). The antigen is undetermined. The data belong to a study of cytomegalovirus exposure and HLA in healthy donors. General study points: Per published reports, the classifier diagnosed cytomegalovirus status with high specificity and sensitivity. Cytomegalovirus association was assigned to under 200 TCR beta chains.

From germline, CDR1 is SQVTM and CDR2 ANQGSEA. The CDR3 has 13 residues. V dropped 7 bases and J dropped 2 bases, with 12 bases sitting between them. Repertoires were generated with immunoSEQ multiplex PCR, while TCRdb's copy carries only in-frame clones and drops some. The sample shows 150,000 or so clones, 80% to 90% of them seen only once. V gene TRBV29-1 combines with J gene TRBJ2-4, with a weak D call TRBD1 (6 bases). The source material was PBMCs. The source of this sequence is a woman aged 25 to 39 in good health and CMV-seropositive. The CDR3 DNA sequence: TGCAGCGCCCTGACAGGTTCCAAAAACATTCAGTACTTC. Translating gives CSALTGSKNIQYF.